This TCR beta chain was identified during a study of cytomegalovirus exposure and HLA in healthy donors. Study observations and caveats: Using the classifier, cytomegalovirus status was reportedly diagnosed with high specificity and sensitivity.

In this sample, this clone turned up a few times. Its antigen is unidentified. Primers included in the PCR were 60 Vbeta and 13 Jbeta primers. Assay: immunoSEQ multiplex PCR; the TCRdb copy retains only in-frame clones and omits some. The sample contains fewer than 250,000 clones, roughly 83% of which appear only once. J gave up 13 bases and V 3 bases, and 9 bases lay outside the gene matches. The CDR3 runs to 13 residues. In germline, CDR1 is MGHRA, CDR2 YSYEKL. The clonotype comes from a boy between 2 and 15 years old in good health and CMV-seronegative. Material for sequencing was PBMCs. The J gene is TRBJ2-1, the V gene TRBV4-1; the match to TRBD2 covers 7 bases. This chain's CDR3 is CASSQVLAEKQFF. In DNA form, the CDR3 reads TGCGCCAGCAGCCAGGTCCTAGCGGAAAAACAGTTCTTC.